This is a list of T cell receptor beta chains from one sample in a study of cytomegalovirus exposure and HLA in healthy donors. Profiled with immunoSEQ multiplex PCR; TCRdb holds only in-frame clones, not every one. The sample has roughly 100,000 clones, roughly three quarters seen once; the top ten hold 3.2%. The sample comprised PBMCs. The source of these receptors is a young man in good health and CMV-seronegative. CDR3s include the opening cysteine and the closing phenylalanine or tryptophan. Each record gives: V gene, clone size, D gene, J gene, CDR3 DNA, CDR3 protein. A D gene is named only where the DNA matches it firmly. The listing skips clone size in some rows; elsewhere it reads once, few, many or a size class.

V gene: TRBV6-5
clone size: .
D gene: .
J gene: TRBJ1-5
CDR3 DNA: TGTGCCAGCAGTTACTCCAGGGGTAATCAGCCCCAGCATTTT
CDR3 protein: CASSYSRGNQPQHF

V gene: TRBV7-2
clone size: once
D gene: TRBD2
J gene: TRBJ2-3
CDR3 DNA: TGTGCCATCGGACCCGAGGACAGCGGGGGAACGCAGTATTTT
CDR3 protein: CAIGPEDSGGTQYF

V gene: TRBV4-1
clone size: .
D gene: TRBD2
J gene: TRBJ2-7
CDR3 DNA: TGCGCCAGCAGCCCGGGACTAGCGGACGAGCAGTACTTC
CDR3 protein: CASSPGLADEQYF

V gene: TRBV28
clone size: .
D gene: TRBD1
J gene: TRBJ2-3
CDR3 DNA: TGTGCCAGCAGTTCCGGGACAGTCATCACAGATACGCAGTATTTT
CDR3 protein: CASSSGTVITDTQYF

V gene: TRBV6-5
clone size: .
D gene: TRBD1
J gene: TRBJ2-1
CDR3 DNA: TGTGCCAGCAGTGGGACCGGGACAGGCTACAATGAGCAGTTCTTC
CDR3 protein: CASSGTGTGYNEQFF

V gene: TRBV7-8
clone size: .
D gene: .
J gene: TRBJ1-3
CDR3 DNA: TGTGCCAGCAGCTTAGGTTTGGGGGGATTAAGTTCTGGAAACACCATATATTTT
CDR3 protein: CASSLGLGGLSSGNTIYF

V gene: TRBV28
clone size: few
D gene: .
J gene: TRBJ2-7
CDR3 DNA: TGTGCCAGCAGTCCGCGAGCCTACGAGCAGTACTTC
CDR3 protein: CASSPRAYEQYF

V gene: TRBV4-3
clone size: .
D gene: .
J gene: TRBJ2-7
CDR3 DNA: TGCGCCAGCAGCCAAGATACTAAGCCGCAGTACTTC
CDR3 protein: CASSQDTKPQYF

V gene: TRBV15
clone size: .
D gene: TRBD2
J gene: TRBJ2-7
CDR3 DNA: TGTGCCACCAGCAGAAAGCGGGAGGGGGTCCACGAGCAGTACTTC
CDR3 protein: CATSRKREGVHEQYF

V gene: TRBV7-2
clone size: .
D gene: TRBD1
J gene: TRBJ2-7
CDR3 DNA: TGTGCCAGCAGCCCCGGACAGGGGCCCTACGAGCAGTACTTC
CDR3 protein: CASSPGQGPYEQYF

V gene: TRBV2
clone size: few
D gene: .
J gene: TRBJ1-1
CDR3 DNA: TGTGCCAGCAGGGCGGGACGGCTGAACACTGAAGCTTTCTTT
CDR3 protein: CASRAGRLNTEAFF

V gene: TRBV2
clone size: .
D gene: .
J gene: TRBJ2-7
CDR3 DNA: TGTGCCAGCAGTGAATTCGGCAGGGCATCCCACGAGCAGTACTTC
CDR3 protein: CASSEFGRASHEQYF

V gene: TRBV19
clone size: .
D gene: .
J gene: TRBJ1-4
CDR3 DNA: TGTGCCAGTAGTGGGCAGGGAGGCGAAAAACTGTTTTTT
CDR3 protein: CASSGQGGEKLFF

V gene: TRBV11-2
clone size: .
D gene: TRBD2
J gene: TRBJ2-5
CDR3 DNA: TGTGCCAGCAGCTTCGAAGCGGGAGGGCCCGGACAAGAGACCCAGTACTTC
CDR3 protein: CASSFEAGGPGQETQYF

V gene: TRBV4-2
clone size: .
D gene: TRBD2
J gene: TRBJ2-1
CDR3 DNA: TGTGCCAGCAGCCAAAATAGACTAGCGGGCCTCAATGAGCAGTTCTTC
CDR3 protein: CASSQNRLAGLNEQFF

V gene: TRBV4-3
clone size: once
D gene: .
J gene: TRBJ1-2
CDR3 DNA: TGCGCCAGCAGCCAAGGCGCAGGCGAAATTAGCTATGGCTACACCTTC
CDR3 protein: CASSQGAGEISYGYTF

V gene: TRBV5-6
clone size: .
D gene: TRBD2
J gene: TRBJ2-7
CDR3 DNA: TGTGCCAGCAGCTTGTCAAGCGGGAGTGGCTACGAGCAGTACTTC
CDR3 protein: CASSLSSGSGYEQYF

V gene: TRBV7-3
clone size: .
D gene: TRBD1
J gene: TRBJ2-6
CDR3 DNA: TGTGCCAGCAGCTTACGGGGGCCCCAGGGGGCGAGCTCTGGGGCCAACGGCCTGACTTTC
CDR3 protein: CASSLRGPQGASSGANGLTF

V gene: TRBV7-9
clone size: once
D gene: .
J gene: TRBJ1-3
CDR3 DNA: TGTGCCAGCAGCTTAGGAACTTCCACTGGAAACACCATATATTTT
CDR3 protein: CASSLGTSTGNTIYF

V gene: TRBV5-4
clone size: .
D gene: TRBD2
J gene: TRBJ2-3
CDR3 DNA: TGTGCCAGCAGCTTGGCCAGTGGAGCGGGAGAGACAGATACGCAGTATTTT
CDR3 protein: CASSLASGAGETDTQYF

V gene: TRBV7-2
clone size: few
D gene: .
J gene: TRBJ2-5
CDR3 DNA: TGTGCCAGCAGCTTAGATGGCACCCAAGAGACCCAGTACTTC
CDR3 protein: CASSLDGTQETQYF

V gene: TRBV6-5
clone size: .
D gene: .
J gene: TRBJ1-1
CDR3 DNA: TGTGCCAGCAGTTACTCGGGGGGTATGAACACTGAAGCTTTCTTT
CDR3 protein: CASSYSGGMNTEAFF

V gene: TRBV7-2
clone size: .
D gene: .
J gene: TRBJ1-4
CDR3 DNA: TGTGCCACCCGTCAAGGGAGTTCTACTAATGAAAAACTGTTTTTT
CDR3 protein: CATRQGSSTNEKLFF

V gene: TRBV19
clone size: .
D gene: TRBD1
J gene: TRBJ1-5
CDR3 DNA: TGTGCCAGTAGAGGACAGGGGGCAACCGGCCAGCCCCAGCATTTT
CDR3 protein: CASRGQGATGQPQHF

V gene: TRBV2
clone size: .
D gene: TRBD1
J gene: TRBJ1-2
CDR3 DNA: TGTGCCAGCAGGGGGACAGGGAGTGGCTACACCTTC
CDR3 protein: CASRGTGSGYTF

V gene: TRBV7-2
clone size: .
D gene: .
J gene: TRBJ1-5
CDR3 DNA: TGTGCCAGCAGCTTACAGGGAGGGGGCAATCAGCCCCAGCATTTT
CDR3 protein: CASSLQGGGNQPQHF

V gene: TRBV6-6
clone size: few
D gene: .
J gene: TRBJ1-2
CDR3 DNA: TGTGCCAGCAGTTACGGCTCGGGAAATGGCTACACCTTC
CDR3 protein: CASSYGSGNGYTF

V gene: TRBV9
clone size: .
D gene: TRBD1
J gene: TRBJ1-2
CDR3 DNA: TGTGCCAGCAGCGAACGGACAGGGGGCTATGGCTACACCTTC
CDR3 protein: CASSERTGGYGYTF

V gene: TRBV27
clone size: .
D gene: TRBD2
J gene: TRBJ2-1
CDR3 DNA: TGTGCCAGCTCGTCGGGACTAGCCTTCCGGGAGCAGTTCTTC
CDR3 protein: CASSSGLAFREQFF

V gene: TRBV4-2
clone size: .
D gene: .
J gene: TRBJ2-3
CDR3 DNA: TGTGCCAGCAGCCAAGAAGGGGCAGAACCTAGCACAGATACGCAGTATTTT
CDR3 protein: CASSQEGAEPSTDTQYF

V gene: TRBV5-4
clone size: .
D gene: TRBD2
J gene: TRBJ2-5
CDR3 DNA: TGTGCCAGCAGCCCCCCGTGGGAGGGGACCCAGTACTTC
CDR3 protein: CASSPPWEGTQYF

V gene: TRBV6-1
clone size: .
D gene: .
J gene: TRBJ2-7
CDR3 DNA: TGTGCCAGCAGTGAAGGGCTTTACGAGCAGTACTTC
CDR3 protein: CASSEGLYEQYF

V gene: TRBV11-3
clone size: .
D gene: .
J gene: TRBJ2-6
CDR3 DNA: TGTGCCAGCAGCTCTACAGGGCCTGGGGCCAACGTCCTGACTTTC
CDR3 protein: CASSSTGPGANVLTF

V gene: TRBV5-1
clone size: .
D gene: .
J gene: TRBJ2-6
CDR3 DNA: TGCGCCAGCAGCTTGGACTCGGGTAGGGCCAACGTCCTGACTTTC
CDR3 protein: CASSLDSGRANVLTF

V gene: TRBV18
clone size: .
D gene: TRBD1
J gene: TRBJ2-1
CDR3 DNA: TGTGCCAGCTCGTCGGACAGGGTATACAATGAGCAGTTCTTC
CDR3 protein: CASSSDRVYNEQFF

V gene: TRBV7-2
clone size: .
D gene: .
J gene: TRBJ2-3
CDR3 DNA: TGTGCCGGCAGCCCCCTACTAGGTTCAGATACGCAGTATTTT
CDR3 protein: CAGSPLLGSDTQYF

V gene: TRBV5-5
clone size: .
D gene: .
J gene: TRBJ1-6
CDR3 DNA: TGTGCCAGCAGCTTGGAGTGGGCAGGGAATAATTCACCCCTCCACTTT
CDR3 protein: CASSLEWAGNNSPLHF

V gene: TRBV10-3
clone size: few
D gene: TRBD2
J gene: TRBJ2-3
CDR3 DNA: TGTGCCATCAGTGAGTCGGGTAGCGGGAGGAGAGATACGCAGTATTTT
CDR3 protein: CAISESGSGRRDTQYF

V gene: TRBV15
clone size: .
D gene: .
J gene: TRBJ2-7
CDR3 DNA: TGTGCCACCAAGGGGGACGCTTCCTCTGACGAGCAGTACTTC
CDR3 protein: CATKGDASSDEQYF

V gene: TRBV5-4
clone size: .
D gene: TRBD1
J gene: TRBJ1-2
CDR3 DNA: TGTGCCAGCAGCTTGGCCTCAGGGGGCAGCTGGGATGGCTACACCTTC
CDR3 protein: CASSLASGGSWDGYTF

V gene: TRBV2
clone size: .
D gene: .
J gene: TRBJ2-5
CDR3 DNA: TGTGCCAGCAGACAGGGCGAGACCCAGTACTTC
CDR3 protein: CASRQGETQYF

V gene: TRBV7-3
clone size: .
D gene: TRBD2
J gene: TRBJ2-5
CDR3 DNA: TGTGCCAGCAGCTTAAACGGGAGGAAGCAAGAGACCCAGTACTTC
CDR3 protein: CASSLNGRKQETQYF

V gene: TRBV27
clone size: once
D gene: TRBD1
J gene: TRBJ1-2
CDR3 DNA: TGTGCCAGCAGACGACAGGGTCTTTCTAACTATGGCTACACCTTC
CDR3 protein: CASRRQGLSNYGYTF

V gene: TRBV28
clone size: .
D gene: .
J gene: TRBJ2-7
CDR3 DNA: TGTGCCAGCAGCAGAGCGCAGGGGCCAAGGTACGAGCAGTACTTC
CDR3 protein: CASSRAQGPRYEQYF

V gene: TRBV6-6
clone size: few
D gene: TRBD1
J gene: TRBJ2-7
CDR3 DNA: TGTGCCAGCAGGATGACAGGGGACCCCTACGAGCAGTACTTC
CDR3 protein: CASRMTGDPYEQYF

V gene: TRBV29-1
clone size: .
D gene: .
J gene: TRBJ2-3
CDR3 DNA: TGCAGCGTTGAGGTCCAGCGCCGCACAGATACGCAGTATTTT
CDR3 protein: CSVEVQRRTDTQYF

V gene: TRBV19
clone size: few
D gene: .
J gene: TRBJ2-7
CDR3 DNA: TGTGCCAGTAGTCAGAGCACAGGGTTCTCCTACGAGCAGTACTTC
CDR3 protein: CASSQSTGFSYEQYF

V gene: TRBV18
clone size: .
D gene: TRBD2
J gene: TRBJ2-7
CDR3 DNA: TGTGCCAGCTCACCACCGGCGACTAGCGGCCCCCGACGGGCCTACGAGCAGTACTTC
CDR3 protein: CASSPPATSGPRRAYEQYF

V gene: TRBV25-1
clone size: .
D gene: TRBD2
J gene: TRBJ2-1
CDR3 DNA: TGTGCCACCGATACCTCGGGACTAGCGGGAAACCCCTACAATGAGCAGTTCTTC
CDR3 protein: CATDTSGLAGNPYNEQFF

V gene: TRBV4-2
clone size: .
D gene: .
J gene: TRBJ2-7
CDR3 DNA: TGTGCCAGCAGCCAAGATCCCCTTAACTACGAGCAGTACTTC
CDR3 protein: CASSQDPLNYEQYF

V gene: TRBV28
clone size: .
D gene: .
J gene: TRBJ1-3
CDR3 DNA: TGTGCCAGCAGTAGAACGGGTGGCTCTGGAAACACCATATATTTT
CDR3 protein: CASSRTGGSGNTIYF

V gene: TRBV4-1
clone size: .
D gene: TRBD1
J gene: TRBJ2-2
CDR3 DNA: TGCGCCAGCAGCCAAGTCCTGCTAATCAGGGGGCCCGGGGAGCTGTTTTTT
CDR3 protein: CASSQVLLIRGPGELFF

V gene: TRBV9
clone size: .
D gene: TRBD1
J gene: TRBJ1-1
CDR3 DNA: TGTGCCAGCAGCGTAGCGGACAGGCCCAGGGGTGACGCTTTCTTT
CDR3 protein: CASSVADRPRGDAFF

V gene: TRBV9
clone size: .
D gene: .
J gene: TRBJ2-3
CDR3 DNA: TGTGCCAGCAGCGTAGACTTTTCGGAGGCAGATACGCAGTATTTT
CDR3 protein: CASSVDFSEADTQYF